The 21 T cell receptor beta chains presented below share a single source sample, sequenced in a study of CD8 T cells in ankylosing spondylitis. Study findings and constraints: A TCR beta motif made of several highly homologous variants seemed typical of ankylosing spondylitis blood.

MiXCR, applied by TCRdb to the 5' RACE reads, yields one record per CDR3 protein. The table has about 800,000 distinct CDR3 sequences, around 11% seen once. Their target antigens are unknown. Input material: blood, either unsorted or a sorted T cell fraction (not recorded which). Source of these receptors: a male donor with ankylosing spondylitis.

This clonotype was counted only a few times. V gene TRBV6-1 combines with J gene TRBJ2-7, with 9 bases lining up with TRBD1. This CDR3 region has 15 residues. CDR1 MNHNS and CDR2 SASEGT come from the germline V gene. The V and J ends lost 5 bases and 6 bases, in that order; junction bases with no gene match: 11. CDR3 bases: TGTGCCAGCAGTAGACCGGGACAGGGTAAAGCCGAGCAGTACTTC. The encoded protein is CASSRPGQGKAEQYF.

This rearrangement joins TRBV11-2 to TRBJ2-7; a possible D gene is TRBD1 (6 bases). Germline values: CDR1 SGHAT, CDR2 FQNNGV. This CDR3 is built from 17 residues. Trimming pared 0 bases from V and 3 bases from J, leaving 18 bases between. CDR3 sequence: CASSLDRLGAENYEQYF. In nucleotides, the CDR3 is TGTGCCAGCAGCTTAGACAGACTGGGGGCGGAGAACTACGAGCAGTACTTC.

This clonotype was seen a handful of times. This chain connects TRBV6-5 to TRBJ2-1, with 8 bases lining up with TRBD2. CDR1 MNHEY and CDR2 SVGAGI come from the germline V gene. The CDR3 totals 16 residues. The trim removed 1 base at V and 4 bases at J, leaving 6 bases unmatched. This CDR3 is CASSYLSGRGYNEQFF. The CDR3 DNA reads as TGTGCCAGCAGTTACTTGAGCGGGAGAGGATACAATGAGCAGTTCTTC.

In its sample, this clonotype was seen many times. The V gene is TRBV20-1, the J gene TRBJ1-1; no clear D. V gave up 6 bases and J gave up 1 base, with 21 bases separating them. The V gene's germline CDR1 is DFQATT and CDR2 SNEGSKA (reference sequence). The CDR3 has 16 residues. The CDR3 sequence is CSASSRLGRQNTEAFF. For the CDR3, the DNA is TGCAGTGCCAGTAGCCGGCTAGGACGGCAGAACACTGAAGCTTTCTTT.

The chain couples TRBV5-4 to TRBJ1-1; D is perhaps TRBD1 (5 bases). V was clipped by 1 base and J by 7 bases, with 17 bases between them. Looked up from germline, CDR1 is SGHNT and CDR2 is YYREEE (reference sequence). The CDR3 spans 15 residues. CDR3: CASSLPRQGFDEAFF. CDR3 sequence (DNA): TGTGCCAGCAGCTTGCCTCGGCAGGGCTTCGATGAAGCTTTCTTT.

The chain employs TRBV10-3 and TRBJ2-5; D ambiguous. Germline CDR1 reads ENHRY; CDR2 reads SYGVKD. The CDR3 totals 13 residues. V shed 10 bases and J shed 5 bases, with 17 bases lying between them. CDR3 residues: CATLEAFGETQYF. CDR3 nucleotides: TGTGCCACGCTCGAGGCCTTCGGGGAGACCCAGTACTTC.

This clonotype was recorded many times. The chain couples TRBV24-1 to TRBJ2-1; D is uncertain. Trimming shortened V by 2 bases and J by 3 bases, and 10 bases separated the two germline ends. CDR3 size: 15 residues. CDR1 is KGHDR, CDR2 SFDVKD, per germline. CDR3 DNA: TGTGCCACCAGTGATTCTTACTCTCACTACAATGAGCAGTTCTTC. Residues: CATSDSYSHYNEQFF.

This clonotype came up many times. CDR3 residues: CSARVAPGGRPHEQYF. DNA of the CDR3: TGCAGTGCTAGAGTGGCCCCGGGCGGGAGGCCCCACGAGCAGTACTTC. The chain employs TRBV20-1 and TRBJ2-7; 8 nucleotides line up with TRBD2. The CDR3 contains 16 residues. CDR1 is DFQATT and CDR2 is SNEGSKA in the germline V gene (reference sequence). V dropped 1 base and J dropped 5; count of bases not matched to a gene: 13.

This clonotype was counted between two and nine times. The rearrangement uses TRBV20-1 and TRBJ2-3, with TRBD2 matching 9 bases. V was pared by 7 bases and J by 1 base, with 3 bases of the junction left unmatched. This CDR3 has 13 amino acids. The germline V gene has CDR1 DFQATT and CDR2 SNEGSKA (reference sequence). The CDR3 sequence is CSVQREGTDTQYF. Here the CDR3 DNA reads TGCAGTGTGCAGCGGGAGGGCACAGATACGCAGTATTTT.

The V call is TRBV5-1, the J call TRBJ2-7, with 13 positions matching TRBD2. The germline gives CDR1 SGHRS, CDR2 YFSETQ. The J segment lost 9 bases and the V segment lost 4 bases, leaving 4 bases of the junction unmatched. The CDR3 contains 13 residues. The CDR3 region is CASSPGTSGAQYF. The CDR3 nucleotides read TGCGCCAGCAGCCCGGGGACTAGCGGGGCGCAGTACTTC.

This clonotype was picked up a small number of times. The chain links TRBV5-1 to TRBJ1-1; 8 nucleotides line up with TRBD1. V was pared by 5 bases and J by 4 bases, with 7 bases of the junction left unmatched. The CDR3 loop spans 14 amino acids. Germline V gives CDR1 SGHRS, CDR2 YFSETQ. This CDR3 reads CASRTGDWSTEAFF. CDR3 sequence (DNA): TGCGCCAGCAGGACAGGGGATTGGAGCACTGAAGCTTTCTTT.

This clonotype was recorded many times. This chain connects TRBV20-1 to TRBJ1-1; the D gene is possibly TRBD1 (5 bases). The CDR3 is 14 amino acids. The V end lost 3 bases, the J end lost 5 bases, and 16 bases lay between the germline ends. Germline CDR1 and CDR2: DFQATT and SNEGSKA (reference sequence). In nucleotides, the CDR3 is TGCAGTGCTAGTAGGCAGGGCGTAGGAACTGAAGCTTTCTTT. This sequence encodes CSASRQGVGTEAFF.

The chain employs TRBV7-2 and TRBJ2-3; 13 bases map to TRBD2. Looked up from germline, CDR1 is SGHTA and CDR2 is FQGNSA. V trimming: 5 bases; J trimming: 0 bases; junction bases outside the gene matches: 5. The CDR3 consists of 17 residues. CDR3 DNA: TGTGCCAGCAGCGCAAGACTAGCGGGAGGAAGCACAGATACGCAGTATTTT. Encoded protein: CASSARLAGGSTDTQYF.

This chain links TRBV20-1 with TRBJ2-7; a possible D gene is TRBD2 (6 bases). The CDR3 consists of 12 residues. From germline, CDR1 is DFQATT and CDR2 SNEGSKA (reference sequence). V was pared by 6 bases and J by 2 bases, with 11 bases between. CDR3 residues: CSAGTDAYEQYF. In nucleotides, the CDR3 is TGCAGTGCCGGGACTGATGCCTACGAGCAGTACTTC.

DNA for the CDR3: TGTGCCAGCAGCGTAGATCCCGTTGGTGGTTCACCCCTCCACTTT. This sequence encodes CASSVDPVGGSPLHF. V usage is TRBV9 and J usage is TRBJ1-6; D remains ambiguous. Germline V gene data show CDR1 as SGDLS and CDR2 as YYNGEE. V was clipped by 0 bases and J by 9 bases, with 13 bases between them. The CDR3 is 15 residues long.

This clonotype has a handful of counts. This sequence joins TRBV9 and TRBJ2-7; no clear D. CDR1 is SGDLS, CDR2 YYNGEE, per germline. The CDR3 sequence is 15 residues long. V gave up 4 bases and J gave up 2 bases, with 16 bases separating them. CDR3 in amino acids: CASSPFSRETYEQYF. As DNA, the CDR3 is TGTGCCAGCAGCCCATTCAGCCGAGAAACCTACGAGCAGTACTTC.

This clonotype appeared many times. DNA of the CDR3: TGTGCCAGCAGTCGAGACCCTTCCTACGAGCAGTACTTC. It translates to CASSRDPSYEQYF. This chain connects TRBV12-3 or TRBV12-4 to TRBJ2-7; D is ambiguous. The CDR3 is made up of 13 amino acids. The V and J ends lost 5 bases and 1 base respectively, with 9 bases between them.

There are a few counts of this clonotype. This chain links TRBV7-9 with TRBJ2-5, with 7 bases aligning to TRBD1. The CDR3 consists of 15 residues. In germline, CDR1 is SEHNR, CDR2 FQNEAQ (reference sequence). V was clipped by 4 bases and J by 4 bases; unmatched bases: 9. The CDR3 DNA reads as TGTGCCAGCAGCTCAAGACAGGGCGGAGGAGAGACCCAGTACTTC. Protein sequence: CASSSRQGGGETQYF.

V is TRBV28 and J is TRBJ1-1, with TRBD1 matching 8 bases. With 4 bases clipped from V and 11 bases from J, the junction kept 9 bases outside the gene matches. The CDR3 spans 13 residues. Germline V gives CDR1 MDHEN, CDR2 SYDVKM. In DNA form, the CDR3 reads TGTGCCAGCAGTTCGACGGACAGGGAGAGGGCTTTCTTT. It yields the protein CASSSTDRERAFF.

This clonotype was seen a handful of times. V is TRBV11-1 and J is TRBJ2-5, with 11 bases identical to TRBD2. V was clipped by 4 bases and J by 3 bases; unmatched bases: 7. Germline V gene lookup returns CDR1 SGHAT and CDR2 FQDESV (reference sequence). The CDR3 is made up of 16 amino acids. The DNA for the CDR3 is TGTGCCAGCAGCTCCGGAAAGACTAGCGGGAAAGAGACCCAGTACTTC. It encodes CASSSGKTSGKETQYF.

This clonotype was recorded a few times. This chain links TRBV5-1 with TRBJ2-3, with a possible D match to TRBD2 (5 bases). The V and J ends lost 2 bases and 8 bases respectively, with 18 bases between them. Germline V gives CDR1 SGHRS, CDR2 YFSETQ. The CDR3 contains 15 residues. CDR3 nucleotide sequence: TGCGCCAGCAGCTTAGACTACCCATCCCCTGCTACGCAGTATTTT. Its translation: CASSLDYPSPATQYF.